The clone carrying this TCR beta chain came up a few times. Its matching antigen is unknown. This entry is derived from a study of T cell responses to AZD1222 COVID-19 vaccine. CDR1 is KGHDR and CDR2 is SFDVKD in the germline V gene. The V gene lost 2 bases and the J gene lost 0 bases, with 7 bases spanning the gap. The CDR3 contains 15 residues. General study points: Samples come after the peak T cell response, not at day 14. With two AZD1222 doses given, Spike-specific TCR breadth and depth both rose. Clonal diversity was possibly underestimated, and white British individuals and females predominated among donors.

Here immunoSEQ multiplex PCR was the method, and the copy in TCRdb shows in-frame clones only, minus some. Among 90,000 to 150,000 clones listed, around 88% were seen once. The sequences come from peripheral blood, collected on day 0 of AZD1222 vaccination. The J gene is TRBJ1-5, the V gene TRBV24-1; D is unclear. This TCR was sampled from an adult in good health. The CDR3 here is CATSDSEYSNQPQHF. The CDR3, as DNA: TGTGCCACCAGTGATTCGGAGTATAGCAATCAGCCCCAGCATTTT.